This T cell receptor (beta chain) comes out of a study of blood T cell repertoires in COVID-19 (dated by TCRdb to the early 2020s). The study in broad terms: The collaborator samples originated in the United States, Italy and Spain and spanned the acute and convalescent phases of COVID-19. The material from the prospective study consisted of cDNA or gDNA derived from T cells, B-cell-depleted T cells, or PBMCs. Deeply sampled blood TCRbeta repertoires from subjects exposed to, actively infected with, or recovered from COVID-19 were included in the dataset. The repertoires were made available in a free public database intended to serve as a resource for research on the immune response to SARS-CoV-2. The samples were drawn from two sources: the first 160 participants of the ongoing ImmuneRACE study, and 1,000 to 1,500 subjects contributed by 6 global collaborators. Nearly every sample came with metadata listing a de-identified subject ID, COVID-19 status, age in years and sex. Where HLA class I and class II types were available, the types were taken from metadata supplied by the sample provider, not from assay-based typing. The paper's findings and limits, for the study overall: The amount of clinical and demographic metadata varied by source and participant and was provided uncurated.

As concerns this clone: The antigen this receptor binds is unknown. No much larger clone is present one base from it, and per-base qualities are unavailable.

Germline trimming: 1 base from V, 2 bases from J; junction bases outside gene matches: 6. CDR1 and CDR2 are drawn from the germline V gene: MDHEN, SYDVKM. The CDR3 sequence holds 16 residues, the cysteine and phenylalanine included. The CDR3 DNA has 48 bases and is translated from base 1. The immunoSEQ Assay, a bias-controlled multiplex PCR, was used to amplify TCRbeta CDR3 regions from genomic DNA. Processing in the source paper ran as follows. Within the assay, amplification of reference gene primers was used to estimate how many nucleated cells each sample contained. To quantify the absolute abundance of each unique TCRbeta CDR3 rearrangement, sequence reads were collapsed and filtered. Productive Simpson clonality was computed per sample as the square root of Simpson's diversity index over productive rearrangements. TCRdb provides this immuneACCESS table in a form limited to in-frame rearrangements. Some clones are lacking; in checked studies, under half of them reflect an unresolved V gene, and why the rest are absent is not known. That table supplies the V and J calls and clone size; D and trimming were determined from the DNA. The sample yields hundreds of thousands of clones; about nine tenths were counted once. Of the sample, around a sixth is held by the ten largest clones.

Participants in the prospective study were enrolled through a virtual design, were aged roughly 18 to 100 years, and lived in approximately 25 United States geographic areas. In the prospective study, participants were assigned to cohorts based on the clinical history participants reported in a screening survey and a study questionnaire. Recovered participants in ImmuneRACE Cohort 3 were defined by two consecutive negative NP/OP PCR tests, clearance by a healthcare professional, or resolution of symptoms. In the prospective study, mobile phlebotomists collected whole blood, serum and a nasopharyngeal or oropharyngeal swab from each participant. Prospective study participants could optionally give additional blood draws and questionnaires over an approximately two-month period. Before DNA extraction, blood samples from the prospective study were shipped at room temperature or frozen.

Sequencing was carried out using PBMCs or T cells enriched from blood (not recorded which). Rearrangement joined TRBV28 to TRBJ2-3; 7 bases in the junction line up with TRBD2. The sequence was collected from a man between 18 and 35 years old who had recovered from COVID-19. The DNA is as follows: TGTGCCAGCAGTTTATCGCCGGCGGGAGCCACAGATACGCAGTATTTT. Translated, this is CASSLSPAGATDTQYF.